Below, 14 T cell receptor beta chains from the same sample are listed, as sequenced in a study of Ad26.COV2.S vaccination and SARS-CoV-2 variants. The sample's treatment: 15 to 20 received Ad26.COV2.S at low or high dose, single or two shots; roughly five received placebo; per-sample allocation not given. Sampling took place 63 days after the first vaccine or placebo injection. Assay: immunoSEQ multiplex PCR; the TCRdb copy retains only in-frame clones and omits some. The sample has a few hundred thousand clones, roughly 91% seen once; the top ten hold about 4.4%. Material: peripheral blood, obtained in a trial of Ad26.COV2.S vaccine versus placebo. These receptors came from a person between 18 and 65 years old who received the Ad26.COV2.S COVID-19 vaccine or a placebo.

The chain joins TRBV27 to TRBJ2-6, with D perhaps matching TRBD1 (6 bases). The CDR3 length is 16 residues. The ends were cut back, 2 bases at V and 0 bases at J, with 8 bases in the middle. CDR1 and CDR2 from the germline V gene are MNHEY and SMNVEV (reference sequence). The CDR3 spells CASSLDRRSGANVLTF. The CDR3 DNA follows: TGTGCCAGCAGTTTAGACAGGCGCTCTGGGGCCAACGTCCTGACTTTC.

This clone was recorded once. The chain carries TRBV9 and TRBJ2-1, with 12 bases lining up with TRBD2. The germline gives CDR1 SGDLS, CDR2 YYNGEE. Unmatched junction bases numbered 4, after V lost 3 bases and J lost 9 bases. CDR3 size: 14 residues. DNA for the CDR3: TGTGCCAGCAGCGGGACTAGCGGGGAGGCTGAGCAGTTCTTC. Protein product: CASSGTSGEAEQFF.

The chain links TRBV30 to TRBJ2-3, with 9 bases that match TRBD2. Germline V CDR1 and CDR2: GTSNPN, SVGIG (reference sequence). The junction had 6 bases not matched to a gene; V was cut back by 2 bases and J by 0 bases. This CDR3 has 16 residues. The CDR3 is CAWSRGRAGSTDTQYF. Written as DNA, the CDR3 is TGTGCCTGGAGTCGCGGGAGGGCCGGTAGCACAGATACGCAGTATTTT.

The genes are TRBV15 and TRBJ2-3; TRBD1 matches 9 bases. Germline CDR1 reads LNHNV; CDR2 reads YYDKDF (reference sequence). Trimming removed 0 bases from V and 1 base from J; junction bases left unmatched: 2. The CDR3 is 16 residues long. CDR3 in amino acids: CATSREQGARTDTQYF. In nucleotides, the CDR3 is TGTGCCACCAGCAGAGAACAGGGGGCACGCACAGATACGCAGTATTTT.

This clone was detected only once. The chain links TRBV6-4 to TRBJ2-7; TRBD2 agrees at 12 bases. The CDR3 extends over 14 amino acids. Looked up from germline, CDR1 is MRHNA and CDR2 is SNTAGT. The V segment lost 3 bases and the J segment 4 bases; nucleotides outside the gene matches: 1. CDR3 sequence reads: CASSEGTSGYEQYF. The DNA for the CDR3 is TGTGCCAGCAGTGAGGGGACTAGCGGGTACGAGCAGTACTTC.

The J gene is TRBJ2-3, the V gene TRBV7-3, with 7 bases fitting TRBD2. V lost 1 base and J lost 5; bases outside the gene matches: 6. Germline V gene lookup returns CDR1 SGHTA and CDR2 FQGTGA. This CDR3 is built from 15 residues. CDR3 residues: CASSLNAGGGDTQYF. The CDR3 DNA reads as TGTGCCAGCAGCTTAAATGCTGGGGGGGGAGATACGCAGTATTTT.

This CDR3 is CASSLGAKDTQYF. The DNA for the CDR3 is TGTGCCAGCAGTTTAGGCGCGAAAGATACGCAGTATTTT. The gene calls are TRBV28 and TRBJ2-3, with unresolved D. V shed 2 bases and J shed 5 bases, with 8 bases lying between them. CDR1 and CDR2 from the germline V gene are MDHEN and SYDVKM. The CDR3 contains 13 residues.

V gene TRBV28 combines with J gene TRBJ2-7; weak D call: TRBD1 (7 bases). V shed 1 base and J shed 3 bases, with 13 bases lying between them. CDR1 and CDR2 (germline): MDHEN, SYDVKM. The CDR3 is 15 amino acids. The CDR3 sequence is CASSLSTGRLYEQYF. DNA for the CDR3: TGTGCCAGCAGTTTATCGACAGGGAGGCTCTACGAGCAGTACTTC.

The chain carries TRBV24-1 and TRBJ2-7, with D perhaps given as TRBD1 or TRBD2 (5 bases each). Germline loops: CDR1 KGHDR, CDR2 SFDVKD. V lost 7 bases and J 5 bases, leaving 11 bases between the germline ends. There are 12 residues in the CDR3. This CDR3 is CATRGRLNEQYF. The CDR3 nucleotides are TGTGCCACCAGGGGACGGTTGAACGAGCAGTACTTC.

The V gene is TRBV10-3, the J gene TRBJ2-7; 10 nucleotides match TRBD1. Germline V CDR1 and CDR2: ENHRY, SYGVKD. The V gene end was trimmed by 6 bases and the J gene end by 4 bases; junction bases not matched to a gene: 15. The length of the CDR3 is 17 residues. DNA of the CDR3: TGTGCCATCAGGGGGGCCGGGACAGGGGAGACGGTATACGAGCAGTACTTC. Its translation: CAIRGAGTGETVYEQYF.

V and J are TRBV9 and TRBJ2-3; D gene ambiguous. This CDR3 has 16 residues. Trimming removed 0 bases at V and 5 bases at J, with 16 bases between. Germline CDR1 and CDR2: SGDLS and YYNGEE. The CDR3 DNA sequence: TGTGCCAGCAGCGTAGCCTGGGGTACGGGCCGAGATACGCAGTATTTT. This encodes CASSVAWGTGRDTQYF.

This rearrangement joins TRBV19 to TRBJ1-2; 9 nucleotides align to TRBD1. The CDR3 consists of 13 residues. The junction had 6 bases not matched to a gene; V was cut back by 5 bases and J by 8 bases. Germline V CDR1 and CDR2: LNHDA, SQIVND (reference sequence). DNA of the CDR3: TGTGCCAGTAGTCTACAGGGGGCGCAGGGCTACACCTTC. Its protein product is CASSLQGAQGYTF.

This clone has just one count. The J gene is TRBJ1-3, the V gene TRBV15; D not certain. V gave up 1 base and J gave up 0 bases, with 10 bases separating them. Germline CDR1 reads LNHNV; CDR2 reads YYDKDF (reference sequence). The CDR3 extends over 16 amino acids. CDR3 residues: CATSRVGGSSGNTIYF. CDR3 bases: TGTGCCACCAGCAGAGTAGGAGGGAGCTCTGGAAACACCATATATTTT. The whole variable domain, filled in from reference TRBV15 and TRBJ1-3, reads DAMVIQNPRYQVTQFGKPVTLSCSQTLNHNVMYWYQQKSSQAPKLLFHYYDKDFNNEADTPDNFQSRRPNTSFCFLDIRSPGLGDTAMYLCATSRVGGSSGNTIYFGEGSWLTVV.

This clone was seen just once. The CDR3 DNA is TGTGCCAGTATGAGAAGCGGGGCCAACTACAATGAGCAGTTCTTC. Its protein is CASMRSGANYNEQFF. The V call is TRBV19, the J call TRBJ2-1, with 7 positions matching TRBD2. Germline loops: CDR1 LNHDA, CDR2 SQIVND (reference sequence). This CDR3 comprises 15 residues. The V segment lost 7 bases and the J segment 3 bases; nucleotides outside the gene matches: 9.